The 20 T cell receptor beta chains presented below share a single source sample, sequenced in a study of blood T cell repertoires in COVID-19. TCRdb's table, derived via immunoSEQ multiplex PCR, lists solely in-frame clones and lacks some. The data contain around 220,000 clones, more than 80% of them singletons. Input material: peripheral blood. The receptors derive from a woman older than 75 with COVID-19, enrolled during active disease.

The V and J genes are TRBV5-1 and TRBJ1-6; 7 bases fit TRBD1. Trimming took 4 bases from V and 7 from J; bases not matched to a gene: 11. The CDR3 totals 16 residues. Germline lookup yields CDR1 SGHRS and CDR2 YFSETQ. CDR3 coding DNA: TGCGCCAGCAGCCAACCTACAGGGGCTGGAAATTCACCCCTCCACTTT. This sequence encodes CASSQPTGAGNSPLHF.

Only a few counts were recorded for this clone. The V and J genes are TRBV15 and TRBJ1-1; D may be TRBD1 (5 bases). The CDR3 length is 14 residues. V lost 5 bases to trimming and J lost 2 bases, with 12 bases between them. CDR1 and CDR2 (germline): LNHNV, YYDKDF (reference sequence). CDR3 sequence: CATSGITGNTEAFF. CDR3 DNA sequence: TGTGCCACCAGCGGAATAACAGGTAACACTGAAGCTTTCTTT. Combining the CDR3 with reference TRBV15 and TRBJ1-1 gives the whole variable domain DAMVIQNPRYQVTQFGKPVTLSCSQTLNHNVMYWYQQKSSQAPKLLFHYYDKDFNNEADTPDNFQSRRPNTSFCFLDIRSPGLGDTAMYLCATSGITGNTEAFFGQGTRLTVV.

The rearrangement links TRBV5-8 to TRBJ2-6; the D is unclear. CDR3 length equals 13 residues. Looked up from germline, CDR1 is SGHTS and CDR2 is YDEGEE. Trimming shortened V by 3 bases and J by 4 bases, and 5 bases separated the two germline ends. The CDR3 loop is CASSSRGANVLTF. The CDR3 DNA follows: TGTGCCAGCAGCTCCCGGGGGGCCAACGTCCTGACTTTC. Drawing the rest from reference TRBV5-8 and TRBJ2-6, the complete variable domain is EAGVTQSPTHLIKTRGQQATLRCSPISGHTSVYWYQQALGLGLQFLLWYDEGEERNRGNFPPRFSGRQFPNYSSELNVNALELEDSALYLCASSSRGANVLTFGAGSRLTVL.

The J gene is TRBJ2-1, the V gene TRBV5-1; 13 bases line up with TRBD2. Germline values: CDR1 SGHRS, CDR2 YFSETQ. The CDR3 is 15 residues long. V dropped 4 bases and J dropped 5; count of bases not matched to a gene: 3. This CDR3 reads CASSLGTSGDNEQFF. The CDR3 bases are TGCGCCAGCAGCCTCGGGACTAGCGGGGACAATGAGCAGTTCTTC.

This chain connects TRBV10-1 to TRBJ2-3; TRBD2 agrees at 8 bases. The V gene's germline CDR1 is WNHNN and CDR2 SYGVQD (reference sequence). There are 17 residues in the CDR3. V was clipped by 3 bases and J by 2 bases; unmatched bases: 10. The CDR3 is CASSDLRRLANTDTQYF. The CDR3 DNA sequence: TGCGCCAGCAGTGACTTAAGACGACTAGCGAACACAGATACGCAGTATTTT.

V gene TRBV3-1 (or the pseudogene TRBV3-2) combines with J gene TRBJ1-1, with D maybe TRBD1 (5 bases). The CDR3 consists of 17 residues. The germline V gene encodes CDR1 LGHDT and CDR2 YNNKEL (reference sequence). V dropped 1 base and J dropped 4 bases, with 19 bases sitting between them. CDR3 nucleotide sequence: TGTGCCAGCAGCCAAGTATGGGCAGGACGGGGGGGCACTGAAGCTTTCTTT. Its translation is CASSQVWAGRGGTEAFF.

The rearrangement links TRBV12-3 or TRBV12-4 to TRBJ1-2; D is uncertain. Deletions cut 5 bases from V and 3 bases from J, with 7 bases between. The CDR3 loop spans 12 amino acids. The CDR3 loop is CASSNRDYGYTF. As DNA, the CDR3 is TGTGCCAGCAGTAACAGAGACTATGGCTACACCTTC.

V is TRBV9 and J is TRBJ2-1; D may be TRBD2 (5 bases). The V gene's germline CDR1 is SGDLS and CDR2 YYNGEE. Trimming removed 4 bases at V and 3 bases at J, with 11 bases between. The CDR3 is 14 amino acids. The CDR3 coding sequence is TGTGCCAGCAGCCTCTCCGGACTCTACAATGAGCAGTTCTTC. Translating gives CASSLSGLYNEQFF.

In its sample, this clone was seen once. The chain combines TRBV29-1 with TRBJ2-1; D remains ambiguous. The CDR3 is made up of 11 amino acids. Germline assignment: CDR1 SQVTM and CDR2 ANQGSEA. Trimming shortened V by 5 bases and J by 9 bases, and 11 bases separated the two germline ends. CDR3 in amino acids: CSVSVSGEQFF. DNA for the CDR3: TGCAGCGTTTCAGTTTCGGGTGAGCAGTTCTTC.

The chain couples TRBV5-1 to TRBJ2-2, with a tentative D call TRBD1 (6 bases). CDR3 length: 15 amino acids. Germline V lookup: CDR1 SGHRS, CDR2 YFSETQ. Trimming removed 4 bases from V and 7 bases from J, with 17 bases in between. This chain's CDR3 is CASSAGTFFGGELFF. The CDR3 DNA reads TGCGCCAGCAGCGCCGGGACATTTTTTGGCGGGGAGCTGTTTTTT.

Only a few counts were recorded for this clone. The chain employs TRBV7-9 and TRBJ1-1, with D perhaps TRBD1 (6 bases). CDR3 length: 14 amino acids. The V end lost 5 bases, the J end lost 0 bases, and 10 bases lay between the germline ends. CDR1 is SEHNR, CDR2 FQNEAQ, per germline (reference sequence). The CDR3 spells CASSLGTLNTEAFF. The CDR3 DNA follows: TGTGCCAGCAGCCTTGGGACACTGAACACTGAAGCTTTCTTT.

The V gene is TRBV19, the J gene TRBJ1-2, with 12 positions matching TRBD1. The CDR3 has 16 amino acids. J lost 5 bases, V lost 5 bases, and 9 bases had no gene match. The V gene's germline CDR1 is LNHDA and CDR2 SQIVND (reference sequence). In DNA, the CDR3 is TGTGCCAGTAGTGCGCCCGGGACAGGGGGCATTTATGGCTACACCTTC. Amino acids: CASSAPGTGGIYGYTF.

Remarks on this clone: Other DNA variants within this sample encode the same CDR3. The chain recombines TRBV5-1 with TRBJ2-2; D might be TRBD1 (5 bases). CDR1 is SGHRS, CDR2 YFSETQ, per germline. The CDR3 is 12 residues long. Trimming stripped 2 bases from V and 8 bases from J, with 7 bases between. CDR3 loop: CASSLRGGELFF. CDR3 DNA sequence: TGCGCCAGCAGCTTAAGGGGTGGGGAGCTGTTTTTT.

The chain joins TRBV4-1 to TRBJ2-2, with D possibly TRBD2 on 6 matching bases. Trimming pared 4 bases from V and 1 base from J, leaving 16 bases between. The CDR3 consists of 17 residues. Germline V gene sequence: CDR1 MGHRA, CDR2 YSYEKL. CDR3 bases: TGCGCCAGCAGCCCCGCAGAAGTAGCGGTGAACACCGGGGAGCTGTTTTTT. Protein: CASSPAEVAVNTGELFF.

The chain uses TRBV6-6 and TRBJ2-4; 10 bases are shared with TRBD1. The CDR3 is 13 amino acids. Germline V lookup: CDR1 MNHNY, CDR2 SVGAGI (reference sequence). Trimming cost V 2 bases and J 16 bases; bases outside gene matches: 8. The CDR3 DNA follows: TGTGCCAGCAGTTACACCACTCGGGACAGGGGATACTTC. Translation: CASSYTTRDRGYF.

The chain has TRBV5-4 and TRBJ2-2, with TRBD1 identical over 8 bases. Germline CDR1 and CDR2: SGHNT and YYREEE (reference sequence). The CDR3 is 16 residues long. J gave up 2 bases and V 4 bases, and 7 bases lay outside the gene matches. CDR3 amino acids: CASSPWTGSNTGELFF. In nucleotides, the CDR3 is TGTGCCAGCAGCCCCTGGACAGGGTCTAACACCGGGGAGCTGTTTTTT.

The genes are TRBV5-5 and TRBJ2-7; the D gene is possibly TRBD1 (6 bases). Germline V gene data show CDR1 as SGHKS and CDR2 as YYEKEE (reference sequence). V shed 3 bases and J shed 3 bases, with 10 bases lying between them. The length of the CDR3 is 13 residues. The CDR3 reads CASSSGQNYEQYF. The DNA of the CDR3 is TGTGCCAGCAGCTCCGGACAGAACTACGAGCAGTACTTC.

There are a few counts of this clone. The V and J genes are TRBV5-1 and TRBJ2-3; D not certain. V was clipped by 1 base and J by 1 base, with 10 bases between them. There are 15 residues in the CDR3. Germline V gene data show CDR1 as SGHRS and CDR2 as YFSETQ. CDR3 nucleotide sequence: TGCGCCAGCAGCTTGACACGTTATGGCACAGATACGCAGTATTTT. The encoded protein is CASSLTRYGTDTQYF.

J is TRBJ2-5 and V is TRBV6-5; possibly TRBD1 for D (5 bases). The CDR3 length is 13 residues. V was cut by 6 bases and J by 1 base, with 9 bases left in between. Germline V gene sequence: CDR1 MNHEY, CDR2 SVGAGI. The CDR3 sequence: CASRAQAQETQYF. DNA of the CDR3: TGTGCCAGCAGGGCACAGGCCCAAGAGACCCAGTACTTC.

The CDR3 loop is CASRLLREENTEAFF. CDR3 sequence (DNA): TGTGCCAGCCGTCTACTCAGGGAAGAGAACACTGAAGCTTTCTTT. The chain joins TRBV2 to TRBJ1-1; TRBD1 might be the D (5 bases). The V gene's germline CDR1 is SNHLY and CDR2 FYNNEI. Deletions cut 8 bases from V and 1 base from J, with 17 bases between. This CDR3 contains 15 residues. The variable domain in full, with the rest retrieved from reference TRBV2 and TRBJ1-1, is EPEVTQTPSHQVTQMGQEVILRCVPISNHLYFYWYRQILGQKVEFLVSFYNNEISEKSEIFDDQFSVERPDGSNFTLKIRSTKLEDSAMYFCASRLLREENTEAFFGQGTRLTVV.